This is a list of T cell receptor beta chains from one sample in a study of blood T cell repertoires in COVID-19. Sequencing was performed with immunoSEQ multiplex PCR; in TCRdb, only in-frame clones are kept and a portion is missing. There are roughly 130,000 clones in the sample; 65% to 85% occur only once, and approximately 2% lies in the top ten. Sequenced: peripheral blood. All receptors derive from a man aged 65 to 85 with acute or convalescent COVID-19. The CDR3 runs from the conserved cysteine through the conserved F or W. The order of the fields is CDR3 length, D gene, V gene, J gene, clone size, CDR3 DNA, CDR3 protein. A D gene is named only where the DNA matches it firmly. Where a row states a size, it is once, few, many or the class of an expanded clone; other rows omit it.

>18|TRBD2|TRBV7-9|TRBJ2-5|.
TGTGCCAGCAGCGCAGGGACTAGCGGGGCTTCGTACCAAGAGACCCAGTACTTC
CASSAGTSGASYQETQYF
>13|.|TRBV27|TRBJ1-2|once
TGTGCCAGCAGGAGACCGGGGAACTATGGCTACACCTTC
CASRRPGNYGYTF
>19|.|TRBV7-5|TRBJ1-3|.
TGTGCCAGAAGCACGAAGCCGAGGGGGTGTTCGGGGCCAGGAAACACCATATATTTT
CARSTKPRGCSGPGNTIYF
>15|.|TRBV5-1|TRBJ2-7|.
TGCGCCAGCAGCATCCCCGGGGGAAAGGCCTACGAGCAGTACTTC
CASSIPGGKAYEQYF
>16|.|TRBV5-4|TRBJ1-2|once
TGTGCCAGCAGCTGGGGGGACGTTGGGCCTAACTATGGCTACACCTTC
CASSWGDVGPNYGYTF
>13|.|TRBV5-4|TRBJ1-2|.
TGTGCCAGCAGCTTCAGGGTTGGCTATGGCTACACCTTC
CASSFRVGYGYTF
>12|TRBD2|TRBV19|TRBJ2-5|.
TGTGCCAGTAGTCTAGCGGGGGAGACCCAGTACTTC
CASSLAGETQYF
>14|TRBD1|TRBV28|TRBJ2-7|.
TGTGCCAGCAGTTTGGGGGACAGAACCTACGAGCAGTACTTC
CASSLGDRTYEQYF
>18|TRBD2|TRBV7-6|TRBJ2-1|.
TGTGCCAGCAGCCGCCGGCCCGGTCTAGCGGGGGTTTACAATGAGCAGTTCTTC
CASSRRPGLAGVYNEQFF
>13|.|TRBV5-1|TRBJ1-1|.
TGCGCCAGCAGCTGGCAGGAGAACACTGAAGCTTTCTTT
CASSWQENTEAFF
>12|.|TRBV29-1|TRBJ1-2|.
TGCAGCGTTGAGGGCAGTCCGTATGGCTACACCTTC
CSVEGSPYGYTF
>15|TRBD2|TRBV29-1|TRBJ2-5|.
TGCAGCGTGACCAGGACTAGCGGGGGGGCCTCGAGCCAGTACTTC
CSVTRTSGGASSQYF
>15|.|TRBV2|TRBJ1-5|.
TGTGCCAGCACCCGGGACACGGGAAGTGGGCAGCCCCAGCATTTT
CASTRDTGSGQPQHF
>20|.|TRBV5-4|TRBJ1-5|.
TGTGCCAGCAGCCCCCCCCAGGACAGCCATACCTTCTATAGCAATCAGCCCCAGCATTTT
CASSPPQDSHTFYSNQPQHF
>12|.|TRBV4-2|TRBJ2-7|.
TGTGCCAGCAGCCAACTTGGGCACGAGCAGTACTTC
CASSQLGHEQYF
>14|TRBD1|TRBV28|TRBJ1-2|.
TGTGCCAGCAGTTTAGGACAGGGCCTCTATGGCTACACCTTC
CASSLGQGLYGYTF
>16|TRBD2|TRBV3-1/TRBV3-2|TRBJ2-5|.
TGTGCCAGCAGCCAAGTTAGGAGCGGGGGGATTGGGGCCCAGTACTTC
CASSQVRSGGIGAQYF
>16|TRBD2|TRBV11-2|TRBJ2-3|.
TGTGCCAGCAGCTTGGGTAGCGGGGGGCGCACAGATACGCAGTATTTT
CASSLGSGGRTDTQYF
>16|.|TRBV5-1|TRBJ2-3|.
TGCGCCAGCAGCCAACTCGCGGGGGCCGGCACAGATACGCAGTATTTT
CASSQLAGAGTDTQYF
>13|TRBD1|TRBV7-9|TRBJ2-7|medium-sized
TGTGCCAGCAGCTCTGGGACAGGGGACGAGCAGTACTTC
CASSSGTGDEQYF
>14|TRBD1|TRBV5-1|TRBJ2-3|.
TGCGCCAGCAGATTCCGGGACAGGGAGGGTACGCAGTATTTT
CASRFRDREGTQYF
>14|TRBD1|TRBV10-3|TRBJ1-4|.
TGTGCCATCAGCCGGGACAGACTCAATGAAAAACTGTTTTTT
CAISRDRLNEKLFF
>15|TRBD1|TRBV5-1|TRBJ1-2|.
TGCGCCAGCAGCTTGGCATGGGGACAGGGGGATGGCTACACCTTC
CASSLAWGQGDGYTF
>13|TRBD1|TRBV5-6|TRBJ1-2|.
TGTGCCAGCAGCTTCGCAGGGGGCTATGGCTACACCTTC
CASSFAGGYGYTF
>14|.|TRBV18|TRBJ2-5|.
TGTGCCAGCTCACCACGGCAGGTCCAAGAGACCCAGTACTTC
CASSPRQVQETQYF
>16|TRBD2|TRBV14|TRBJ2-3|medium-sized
TGTGCCAGCAGCCATTCAGCGGGGGGGTCGTCAGATACGCAGTATTTT
CASSHSAGGSSDTQYF
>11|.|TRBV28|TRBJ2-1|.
TGTGCCAGCAGGCGAACCAATGAGCAGTTCTTC
CASRRTNEQFF
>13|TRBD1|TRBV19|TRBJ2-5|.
TGTGCCAGTAGTAAGACAGGGGCAGAGACCCAGTACTTC
CASSKTGAETQYF
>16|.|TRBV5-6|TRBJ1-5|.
TGTGCCAGCAGCCCTGGGGGCAAGGGGGGCAATCAGCCCCAGCATTTT
CASSPGGKGGNQPQHF